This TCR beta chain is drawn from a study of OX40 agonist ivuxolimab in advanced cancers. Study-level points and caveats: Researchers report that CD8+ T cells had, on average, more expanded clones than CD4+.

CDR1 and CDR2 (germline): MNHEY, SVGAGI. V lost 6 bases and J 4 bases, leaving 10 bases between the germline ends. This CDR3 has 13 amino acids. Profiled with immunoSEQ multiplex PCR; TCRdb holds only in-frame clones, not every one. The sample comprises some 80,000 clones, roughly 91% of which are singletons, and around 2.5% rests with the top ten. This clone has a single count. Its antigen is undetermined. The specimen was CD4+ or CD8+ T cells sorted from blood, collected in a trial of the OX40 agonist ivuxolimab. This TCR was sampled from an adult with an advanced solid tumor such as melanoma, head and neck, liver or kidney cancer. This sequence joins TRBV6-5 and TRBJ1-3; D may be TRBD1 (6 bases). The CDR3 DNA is TGTGCCAGCAGCCAGGGGAGGGGAAACACCATATATTTT. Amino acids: CASSQGRGNTIYF.